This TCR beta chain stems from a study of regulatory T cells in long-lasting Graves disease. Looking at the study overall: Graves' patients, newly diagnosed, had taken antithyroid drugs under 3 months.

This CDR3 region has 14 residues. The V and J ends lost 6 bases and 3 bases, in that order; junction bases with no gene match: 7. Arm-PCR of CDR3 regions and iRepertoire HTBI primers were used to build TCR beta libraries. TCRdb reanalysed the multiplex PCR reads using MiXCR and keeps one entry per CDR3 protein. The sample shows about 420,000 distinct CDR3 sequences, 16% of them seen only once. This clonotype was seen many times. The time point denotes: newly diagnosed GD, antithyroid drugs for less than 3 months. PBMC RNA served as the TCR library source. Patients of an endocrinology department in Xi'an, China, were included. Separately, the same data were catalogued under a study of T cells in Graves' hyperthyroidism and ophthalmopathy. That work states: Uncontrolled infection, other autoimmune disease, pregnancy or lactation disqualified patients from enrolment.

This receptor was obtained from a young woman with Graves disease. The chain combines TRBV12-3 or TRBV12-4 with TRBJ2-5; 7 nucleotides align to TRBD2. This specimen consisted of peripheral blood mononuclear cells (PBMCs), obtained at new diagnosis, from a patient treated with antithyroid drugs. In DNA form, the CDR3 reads TGTGCCAGCAGCCCAATTCTAGCGGAAGAGACCCAGTACTTC. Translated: CASSPILAEETQYF.